Following are 11 T cell receptor beta chains from one sample sequenced in a study of CD8+ T cells in alopecia areata. RNA extraction was followed by reverse transcription into cDNA, which acted as the sequencing template. The assay was immunoSEQ multiplex PCR, and TCRdb's table has in-frame clones only and misses some. This sample has hundreds of thousands of clones, with around two thirds found just once. Sample: CD4+ T cells sorted from blood, taken at week 0. Receptors were obtained from a human donor with alopecia areata.

The chain employs TRBV15 and TRBJ1-4, with D hard to call. CDR3 length equals 16 residues. Germline CDR1 is LNHNV and CDR2 is YYDKDF (reference sequence). The V end was cut by 5 bases, the J end by 0 bases, with 13 bases between. CDR3 loop: CATSRALSATNEKLFF. Here the CDR3 DNA reads TGTGCCACCAGCCGGGCCCTCTCGGCAACTAATGAAAAACTGTTTTTT. Full variable domain (outside the CDR3, taken from reference TRBV15 and TRBJ1-4): DAMVIQNPRYQVTQFGKPVTLSCSQTLNHNVMYWYQQKSSQAPKLLFHYYDKDFNNEADTPDNFQSRRPNTSFCFLDIRSPGLGDTAMYLCATSRALSATNEKLFFGSGTQLSVL.

V gene TRBV29-1 combines with J gene TRBJ1-2; TRBD1 matches 7 bases. CDR1 is SQVTM and CDR2 is ANQGSEA in the germline V gene. The CDR3 is made up of 13 amino acids. V was pared by 7 bases and J by 2 bases, with 7 bases of the junction left unmatched. CDR3 nucleotide sequence: TGCAGCGGGACTCTACAGGGGAACTATGGCTACACCTTC. Its protein product is CSGTLQGNYGYTF.

This chain joins TRBV29-1 and TRBJ2-7; D perhaps matches TRBD2 (6 bases). The CDR3 sequence is 12 residues long. The V and J ends lost 4 bases and 5 bases respectively, with 12 bases between them. Germline V gene sequence: CDR1 SQVTM, CDR2 ANQGSEA. CDR3 nucleotides: TGCAGCGTTGTCGGGGGTGCCCACGAGCAGTACTTC. It translates to CSVVGGAHEQYF.

The chain uses TRBV6-6 and TRBJ2-7; a weak D match, TRBD1 (5 bases). Germline values: CDR1 MNHNY, CDR2 SVGAGI (reference sequence). This CDR3 has 14 amino acids. V gave up 10 bases and J gave up 1 base, with 17 bases separating them. The CDR3 here is CAMSQGVGSYEQYF. CDR3 nucleotide sequence: TGTGCCATGTCCCAGGGTGTAGGGTCCTACGAGCAGTACTTC.

The chain links TRBV25-1 to TRBJ1-6; TRBD1 aligns across 7 bases. Per the germline V gene, CDR1 is MGHDK and CDR2 is SYGVNS. V shed 6 bases, J shed 9 bases, and the junction held 5 bases outside the gene matches. The length of the CDR3 is 13 residues. The CDR3 DNA is TGTGCCAGCAGAACAGGGGATGTTTCACCCCTCCACTTT. It specifies CASRTGDVSPLHF.

The chain joins TRBV5-6 to TRBJ1-2, with 8 nucleotides matching TRBD1. This CDR3 region has 17 residues. The J segment lost 5 bases and the V segment lost 0 bases, leaving 12 bases of the junction unmatched. CDR1 and CDR2 (germline): SGHDT, YYEEEE. In DNA form, the CDR3 reads TGTGCCAGCAGCTTGGGAGGACAGGGAATTCTCCTTTATGGCTACACCTTC. As protein: CASSLGGQGILLYGYTF.

The chain uses TRBV30 and TRBJ1-4; D gene uncertain. In germline, CDR1 is GTSNPN, CDR2 SVGIG (reference sequence). The CDR3 has 12 amino acids. Trimming took 4 bases from V and 4 from J, leaving 7 bases between them. CDR3 DNA: TGTGCCTGGACTCAGAGTAATGAAAAACTGTTTTTT. This translates into CAWTQSNEKLFF.

This rearrangement joins TRBV13 to TRBJ2-7, with D unresolved. The length of the CDR3 is 14 residues. The ends were cut back, 4 bases at V and 0 bases at J, with 10 bases in the middle. Germline CDR1 PRHDT, CDR2 FYEKMQ (reference sequence). The CDR3 DNA sequence: TGTGCCAGCAGCTCCCGGTTAAGCTCCTACGAGCAGTACTTC. It is translated as CASSSRLSSYEQYF.

The chain is built from TRBV29-1 and TRBJ1-2, with 8 nucleotides matching TRBD1. Germline V gene lookup returns CDR1 SQVTM and CDR2 ANQGSEA. This CDR3 has 14 residues. With V trimmed by 4 bases and J by 2 bases, 6 bases remained unmatched. The DNA for the CDR3 is TGCAGCGTTGGTGCGGGACAGGTGAACTATGGCTACACCTTC. Amino acids: CSVGAGQVNYGYTF. The full variable domain, rest sourced from reference TRBV29-1 and TRBJ1-2, is SAVISQKPSRDICQRGTSLTIQCQVDSQVTMMFWYRQQPGQSLTLIATANQGSEATYESGFVIDKFPISRPNLTFSTLTVSNMSPEDSSIYLCSVGAGQVNYGYTFGSGTRLTVV.

V is TRBV11-1 and J is TRBJ1-2; 7 positions agree with TRBD1. Losses at the gene ends were 2 bases for V and 7 bases for J; bases not matched to a gene: 16. The CDR3 length is 17 residues. CDR1 and CDR2 (germline): SGHAT, FQDESV (reference sequence). CDR3 sequence reads: CASSLSEGEGGLRGYTF. CDR3 in DNA: TGTGCCAGCAGCTTATCGGAGGGCGAAGGGGGCTTGCGTGGCTACACCTTC.

This clone was seen a few times. V gene TRBV29-1 combines with J gene TRBJ2-3, with D perhaps matching TRBD2 (7 bases). The V end lost 8 bases, the J end lost 6 bases, and 15 bases lay between the germline ends. Looked up from germline, CDR1 is SQVTM and CDR2 is ANQGSEA. CDR3 length: 12 amino acids. The CDR3 protein is CSSRGARDTQYF. Here the CDR3 DNA reads TGCAGCTCCCGGGGGGCCCGGGATACGCAGTATTTT.